The entry below describes one TCR beta chain. This clone has more than one count but fewer than ten. It lacks a known antigen. No base-level quality is on record; no much larger clone is a single base apart. The data belong to a study of blood T cell repertoires in COVID-19 (dated by TCRdb to the early 2020s). Study-wide context: Collaborator samples came from the United States, Italy and Spain and covered acute and convalescent phases of COVID-19. The prospective study material was composed of cDNA or gDNA derived from T cells, B-cell-depleted T cells, or PBMCs. Deeply sampled blood TCRbeta repertoires from subjects exposed to, actively infected with, or recovered from COVID-19 were included in the dataset. The repertoires were released in a freely available public database meant as a resource for research on the immune response to SARS-CoV-2. Samples came from the ongoing ImmuneRACE study (first 160 participants) plus 1,254 subjects from 6 global collaborators. Sample metadata almost always included a de-identified subject ID, COVID-19 status, age in years and sex. Where available, HLA class I and class II types were taken from metadata supplied by the sample provider and were not determined by assay-based typing. Overall study results and their limits: Clinical and demographic metadata were provided uncurated, with the amount varying by source and participant.

Participants in the prospective study were enrolled through a virtual design, were aged about 18 to 100 years, and lived in fewer than 30 United States geographic areas. To assign participants to cohorts, the prospective study relied on clinical history that participants themselves reported in a screening survey and a study questionnaire. Recovered participants in ImmuneRACE Cohort 3 were defined by two consecutive negative NP/OP PCR tests, clearance by a healthcare professional, or resolution of symptoms. Mobile phlebotomists in the prospective study collected whole blood, serum and a nasopharyngeal or oropharyngeal swab from every participant. Prospective study participants could optionally give additional blood draws and questionnaires over an approximately two-month period. Before DNA extraction, prospective study blood samples were shipped either frozen or at room temperature. Trimming takes 7 bases off V and 6 bases off J; junction bases not matched to a gene: 10. There are 16 amino acids in the CDR3, from cysteine to phenylalanine inclusive. Left in the record is the CDR3 DNA by itself, 48 bases read in frame from the first base. The CDR1 and CDR2 encoded by the germline V gene are MDHEN and SYDVKM.

TCRbeta CDR3 regions were amplified from genomic DNA using the immunoSEQ Assay, a bias-controlled multiplex PCR. The original pipeline was this. Within the assay, amplification of reference gene primers was used to estimate how many nucleated cells each sample contained. Sequence reads were collapsed and filtered to measure the absolute abundance of every unique TCRbeta CDR3 rearrangement. For each sample, productive Simpson clonality was calculated as the square root of Simpson's diversity index over productive rearrangements. This is the immuneACCESS table as TCRdb keeps it, with only in-frame sequences that have V and J called. A part of the clones is gone; compared with another copy, unresolved V genes explain less than half, and the rest is unexplained. That table gives V, J and clone size, and the DNA gave D and trimming. The sample table holds about 130,000 clones, of which roughly three quarters were seen once. Together, the top ten hold approximately 6% of the sample.

The source material was PBMCs or T cells enriched from blood (not recorded which). The clonotype was recovered from a woman aged 45 to 65 who had recovered from COVID-19. The V and J segments used are TRBV28 and TRBJ1-5, with 12 bases in between that match TRBD1. The CDR3 protein: CASKGPGTGGRQPQHF. The DNA reads TGTGCCAGCAAGGGCCCCGGGACAGGGGGCCGTCAGCCCCAGCATTTT.